Sequencing of this TCR beta chain was carried out in a study of cytomegalovirus exposure and HLA in healthy donors. The study ran its PCR with 60 Vbeta and 13 Jbeta primers. The repertoire was sequenced with immunoSEQ multiplex PCR; TCRdb's copy has only in-frame clones and lacks some. The sample records about 180,000 clones, 84% being singletons. The CDR3 spans 14 residues. The gene calls are TRBV21-1 and TRBJ1-1; the table's D call TRBD1 went unverified against the DNA. TRBV21-1 is a recognized pseudogene. The sequenced material came from PBMCs. This clonotype was sampled from a boy between 2 and 10 years old in good health and CMV-seronegative. The CDR3 reads CASSKVRVNTEAFF. DNA for the CDR3: TGTGCCAGCAGCAAAGTCAGGGTTAACACTGAAGCTTTCTTT.